Below, 7 T cell receptor beta chains from the same sample are listed, as sequenced in a study of siplizumab effects on memory and regulatory T cells. This table comes from immunoSEQ multiplex PCR, and its TCRdb copy is limited to in-frame clones, with some not included. The table lists approximately 100,000 clones, 91% of them singletons. Sequencing was carried out using CD4+ T cells sorted from blood. Every receptor here comes from a human donor in good health. Some clones in this sample may be carry-over from other donors' samples.

As DNA, the CDR3 is TGCACCAGCGTTGATAAGAGCTCCTACGAGCAGTACTTC. It codes for CTSVDKSSYEQYF. The chain couples TRBV1 to TRBJ2-7; the table calls TRBD2, which could not be checked here. TRBV1 has pseudogene status. This CDR3 spans 13 amino acids.

Turning to this clone: The identical CDR3 is also encoded by other nucleotide sequences in the sample. The chain combines TRBV9 with TRBJ1-3; 12 bases line up with TRBD1. The CDR3 is made up of 16 amino acids. After removal of 0 bases from V and 4 bases from J, the junction contained 2 bases not matched to a gene. Per the germline V gene, CDR1 is SGDLS and CDR2 is YYNGEE. CDR3 residues: CASSVGDRGQGNTIYF. DNA for the CDR3: TGTGCCAGCAGCGTAGGGGACAGGGGGCAAGGAAACACCATATATTTT.

This chain links TRBV11-2 with TRBJ1-6; D is uncertain. This CDR3 region has 14 residues. CDR1 and CDR2 from the germline V gene are SGHAT and FQNNGV. Trimming took 7 bases from V and 4 from J, leaving 11 bases between them. CDR3 DNA: TGTGCCAGCACCAAGGTAGGGTATAATTCACCCCTCCACTTT. Protein: CASTKVGYNSPLHF.

The rearrangement joins TRBV2 to TRBJ2-5, with D uncertain. The CDR3 contains 11 residues. Germline CDR1 is SNHLY and CDR2 is FYNNEI. V was cut by 2 bases and J by 4 bases, with 2 bases left in between. CDR3 in amino acids: CASSEPETQYF. DNA of the CDR3: TGTGCCAGCAGTGAACCAGAGACCCAGTACTTC.

This chain connects TRBV6-4 to TRBJ2-6; 8 bases are a match to TRBD2. Germline loops: CDR1 MRHNA, CDR2 SNTAGT. V shed 6 bases and J 3 bases; nucleotides not matched to a gene: 4. The CDR3 contains 15 residues. Written as DNA, the CDR3 is TGTGCCAGCAGCCCGGGGGGGTTTGGGGCCAACGTCCTGACTTTC. Its translation: CASSPGGFGANVLTF.

This clone was seen once. The chain is built from TRBV5-1 and TRBJ1-1; no clear D. Germline assignment: CDR1 SGHRS and CDR2 YFSETQ. V lost 1 base and J 2 bases, leaving 9 bases between the germline ends. CDR3 length equals 14 residues. This chain's CDR3 is CASSLQPGNTEAFF. CDR3 DNA: TGCGCCAGCAGCTTGCAGCCGGGAAACACTGAAGCTTTCTTT. The full variable domain, with the rest looked up from reference TRBV5-1 and TRBJ1-1, is KAGVTQTPRYLIKTRGQQVTLSCSPISGHRSVSWYQQTPGQGLQFLFEYFSETQRNKGNFPGRFSGRQFSNSRSEMNVSTLELGDSALYLCASSLQPGNTEAFFGQGTRLTVV.

The chain employs TRBV5-1 and TRBJ2-1; 9 positions match TRBD1. Losses at the gene ends were 0 bases for V and 8 bases for J; bases not matched to a gene: 6. Germline V gene sequence: CDR1 SGHRS, CDR2 YFSETQ. This CDR3 has 15 amino acids. CDR3 loop: CASSLVGQGGHEQFF. The CDR3 DNA reads as TGCGCCAGCAGCTTGGTGGGACAGGGTGGGCATGAGCAGTTCTTC.